What follows are 12 T cell receptor beta chains derived from one specimen sequenced in a study of T cell changes during pregnancy in multiple sclerosis. Sequencing was performed with immunoSEQ multiplex PCR; in TCRdb, only in-frame clones are kept and a portion is missing. Seen here are 55,000 to 85,000 clones, 85% to 95% observed once, and the top ten hold over 1%. The source was peripheral blood, collected in the third trimester of pregnancy. The source of these receptors is a female donor with multiple sclerosis, enrolled in a pregnancy study.

The chain joins TRBV2 to TRBJ1-1; D call uncertain. Trimming removed 3 bases at V and 1 base at J, with 6 bases between. CDR1 and CDR2 from the germline V gene are SNHLY and FYNNEI. The CDR3 covers 13 residues. CDR3 region: CASSDERNTEAFF. The CDR3 DNA is TGTGCCAGCAGTGATGAGAGGAACACTGAAGCTTTCTTT.

The chain couples TRBV10-3 to TRBJ2-1; TRBD2 might be the D (6 bases). Trimming cost V 6 bases and J 5 bases, with 14 bases left between them. CDR1 and CDR2 from the germline V gene are ENHRY and SYGVKD. The CDR3 spans 14 residues. The CDR3 here is CAIRGLGLHNEQFF. In DNA form, the CDR3 reads TGTGCCATCAGGGGACTGGGGCTGCACAATGAGCAGTTCTTC.

The genes are TRBV29-1 and TRBJ2-5; D perhaps matches TRBD2 (5 bases). The V end was cut by 0 bases, the J end by 4 bases, with 9 bases between. CDR3 length: 13 amino acids. The germline CDR1 and CDR2 sequences are SQVTM and ANQGSEA. The CDR3 bases are TGCAGCGTTGAAGATCTTCGGGGAGAGACCCAGTACTTC. It is translated as CSVEDLRGETQYF. The variable domain in full, with the rest retrieved from reference TRBV29-1 and TRBJ2-5, is SAVISQKPSRDICQRGTSLTIQCQVDSQVTMMFWYRQQPGQSLTLIATANQGSEATYESGFVIDKFPISRPNLTFSTLTVSNMSPEDSSIYLCSVEDLRGETQYFGPGTRLLVL.

The gene calls are TRBV25-1 and TRBJ2-1, with 7 bases fitting TRBD2. After removal of 1 base from V and 2 bases from J, the junction contained 2 bases not matched to a gene. The CDR3 covers 15 residues. Germline loops: CDR1 MGHDK, CDR2 SYGVNS. The CDR3 region is CASSELSGTYNEQFF. CDR3 sequence (DNA): TGTGCCAGCAGTGAATTAAGCGGGACCTACAATGAGCAGTTCTTC. The full variable domain, in which reference TRBV25-1 and TRBJ2-1 provide the parts outside the CDR3, is EADIYQTPRYLVIGTGKKITLECSQTMGHDKMYWYQQDPGMELHLIHYSYGVNSTEKGDLSSESTVSRIRTEHFPLTLESARPSHTSQYLCASSELSGTYNEQFFGPGTRLTVL.

The V call is TRBV7-7, the J call TRBJ2-1; D unclear. The germline V gene has CDR1 SSHAT and CDR2 FNYEAQ (reference sequence). The CDR3 contains 13 residues. With 0 bases removed from V and 8 bases from J, the gap between germline ends came to 8 bases. The chain's CDR3 is CASSLAPSDEQFF. CDR3 in DNA: TGTGCCAGCAGCTTAGCTCCCTCGGATGAGCAGTTCTTC.

Here the CDR3 DNA reads TGTGCCAGCAGCTTAGACACAGGGCCCCCGAGGAATGAGCAGTTCTTC. Its protein product is CASSLDTGPPRNEQFF. The chain employs TRBV7-2 and TRBJ2-1, with D tentatively TRBD1 (6 bases). Trimming took 1 base from V and 7 from J, leaving 17 bases between them. The germline V gene encodes CDR1 SGHTA and CDR2 FQGNSA. This CDR3 comprises 16 residues.

This chain uses TRBV7-2 with TRBJ1-4, with D possibly matching TRBD1 (5 bases). Germline CDR1 is SGHTA and CDR2 is FQGNSA. V lost 6 bases, J lost 7 bases, and 15 bases lay in between. CDR3 length equals 14 residues. CDR3 bases: TGTGCCAGCAGGCCTGCGGGGGTTATTGAAAAACTGTTTTTT. The encoded protein is CASRPAGVIEKLFF.

The rearrangement links TRBV19 to TRBJ1-1; weak D call: TRBD1 (5 bases). There are 13 residues in the CDR3. The germline gives CDR1 LNHDA, CDR2 SQIVND (reference sequence). V lost 4 bases to trimming and J lost 7 bases, with 13 bases between them. This CDR3 reads CASSRGVTHEAFF. The DNA for the CDR3 is TGTGCCAGTAGTAGGGGGGTGACCCATGAAGCTTTCTTT.

The chain uses TRBV10-3 and TRBJ1-1; 8 bases map to TRBD1. The CDR3 consists of 14 residues. V lost 5 bases, J lost 2 bases, and 4 bases stayed unmatched. Germline V gene data show CDR1 as ENHRY and CDR2 as SYGVKD. This CDR3 reads CAISSQGVNTEAFF. DNA for the CDR3: TGTGCCATCAGTTCACAGGGGGTCAACACTGAAGCTTTCTTT.

The rearrangement uses TRBV19 and TRBJ2-3; unclear D gene. With 1 base removed from V and 6 bases from J, the gap between germline ends came to 14 bases. The germline gives CDR1 LNHDA, CDR2 SQIVND (reference sequence). The CDR3 totals 15 residues. The chain's CDR3 is CASSIVPRLQDTQYF. The DNA of the CDR3 is TGTGCCAGTAGTATAGTACCCAGGTTGCAGGATACGCAGTATTTT.

This clone was counted a few times. J is TRBJ2-3 and V is TRBV6-4; TRBD2 matches at 8 bases. There are 16 residues in the CDR3. J lost 4 bases, V lost 0 bases, and 6 bases had no gene match. Germline lookup yields CDR1 MRHNA and CDR2 SNTAGT. The CDR3 bases are TGTGCCAGCAGTGACTCGGCGGGAGGAGTGTCAGATACGCAGTATTTT. It yields the protein CASSDSAGGVSDTQYF.

The chain combines TRBV6-1 with TRBJ2-2; TRBD1 aligns across 9 bases. J was trimmed by 1 base and V by 4 bases; bases with no gene match: 4. The CDR3 sequence is 16 residues long. Germline values: CDR1 MNHNS, CDR2 SASEGT. CDR3 coding DNA: TGTGCCAGCAGTGGCGGGACAGGGAGGAACACCGGGGAGCTGTTTTTT. Encoded protein: CASSGGTGRNTGELFF.